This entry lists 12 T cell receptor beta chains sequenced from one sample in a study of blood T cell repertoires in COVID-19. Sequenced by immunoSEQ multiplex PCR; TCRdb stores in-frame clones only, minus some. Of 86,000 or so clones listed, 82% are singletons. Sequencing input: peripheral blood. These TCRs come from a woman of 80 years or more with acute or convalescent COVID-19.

The CDR3 region has the DNA TGTGCCAGCAGCCCCCACAGGGCTGCAACTAATGAAAAACTGTTTTTT. Its protein is CASSPHRAATNEKLFF. The chain has TRBV9 and TRBJ1-4; a possible D gene is TRBD1 (6 bases). This CDR3 comprises 16 residues. The germline V and J ends were trimmed by 4 bases and 0 bases, with 13 bases remaining between them. Germline loops: CDR1 SGDLS, CDR2 YYNGEE. Full variable domain (remainder filled in from reference TRBV9 and TRBJ1-4): DSGVTQTPKHLITATGQRVTLRCSPRSGDLSVYWYQQSLDQGLQFLIQYYNGEERAKGNILERFSAQQFPDLHSELNLSSLELGDSALYFCASSPHRAATNEKLFFGSGTQLSVL.

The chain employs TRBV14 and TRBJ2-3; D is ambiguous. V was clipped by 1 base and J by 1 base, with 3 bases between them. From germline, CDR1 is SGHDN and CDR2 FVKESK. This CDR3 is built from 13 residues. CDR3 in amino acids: CASSQVGTDTQYF. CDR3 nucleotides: TGTGCCAGCAGCCAAGTCGGCACAGATACGCAGTATTTT.

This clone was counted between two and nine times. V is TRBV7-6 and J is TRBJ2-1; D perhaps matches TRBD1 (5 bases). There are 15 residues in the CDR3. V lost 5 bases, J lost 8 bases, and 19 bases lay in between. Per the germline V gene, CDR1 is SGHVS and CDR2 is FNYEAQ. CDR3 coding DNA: TGTGCCAGCAGCCATGCGGCAGGGCCGATAGATGAGCAGTTCTTC. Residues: CASSHAAGPIDEQFF. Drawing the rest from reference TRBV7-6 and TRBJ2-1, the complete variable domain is GAGVSQSPRYKVTKRGQDVALRCDPISGHVSLYWYRQALGQGPEFLTYFNYEAQQDKSGLPNDRFSAERPEGSISTLTIQRTEQRDSAMYRCASSHAAGPIDEQFFGPGTRLTVL.

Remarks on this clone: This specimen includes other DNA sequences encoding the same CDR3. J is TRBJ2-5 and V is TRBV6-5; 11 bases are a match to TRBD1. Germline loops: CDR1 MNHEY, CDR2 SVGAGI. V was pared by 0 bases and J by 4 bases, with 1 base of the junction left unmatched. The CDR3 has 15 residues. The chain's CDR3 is CASSYSGTGGETQYF. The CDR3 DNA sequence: TGTGCCAGCAGTTACTCCGGGACAGGGGGAGAGACCCAGTACTTC.

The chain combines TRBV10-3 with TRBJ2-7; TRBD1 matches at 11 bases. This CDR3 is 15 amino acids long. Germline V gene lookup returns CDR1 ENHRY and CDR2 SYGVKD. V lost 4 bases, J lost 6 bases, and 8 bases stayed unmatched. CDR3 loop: CAISVGSGTGGEQYF. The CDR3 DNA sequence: TGTGCCATCAGTGTCGGAAGTGGGACAGGGGGCGAGCAGTACTTC.

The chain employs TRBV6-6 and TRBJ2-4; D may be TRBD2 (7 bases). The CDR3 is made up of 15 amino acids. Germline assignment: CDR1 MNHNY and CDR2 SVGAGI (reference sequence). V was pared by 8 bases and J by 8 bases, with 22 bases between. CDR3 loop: CASLGGGGQGDIQYF. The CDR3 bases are TGTGCCAGCCTAGGGGGAGGGGGGCAAGGGGACATTCAGTACTTC.

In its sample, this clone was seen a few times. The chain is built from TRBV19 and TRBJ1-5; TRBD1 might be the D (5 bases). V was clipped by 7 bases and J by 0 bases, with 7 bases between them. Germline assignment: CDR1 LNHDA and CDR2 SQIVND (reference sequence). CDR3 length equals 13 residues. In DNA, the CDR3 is TGTGCCAGTAAAGGGGCTAGCAATCAGCCCCAGCATTTT. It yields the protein CASKGASNQPQHF.

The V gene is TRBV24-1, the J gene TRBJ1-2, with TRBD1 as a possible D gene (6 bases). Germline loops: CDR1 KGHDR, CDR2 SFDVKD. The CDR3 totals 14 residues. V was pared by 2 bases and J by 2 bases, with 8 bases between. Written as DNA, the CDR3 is TGTGCCACCAGTGATTCGGGACACAACTATGGCTACACCTTC. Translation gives CATSDSGHNYGYTF.

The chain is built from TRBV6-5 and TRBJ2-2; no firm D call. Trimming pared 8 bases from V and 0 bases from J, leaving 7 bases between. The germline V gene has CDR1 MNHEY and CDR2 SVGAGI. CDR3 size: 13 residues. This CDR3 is CASHKTNTGELFF. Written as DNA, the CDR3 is TGTGCCAGCCACAAGACGAACACCGGGGAGCTGTTTTTT.

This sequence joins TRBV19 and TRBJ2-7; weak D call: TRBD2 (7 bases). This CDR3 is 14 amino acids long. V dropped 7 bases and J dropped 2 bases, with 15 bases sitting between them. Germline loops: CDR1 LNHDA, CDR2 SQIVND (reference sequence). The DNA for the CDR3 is TGTGCCAGTACCAAGGGGGGGACAACCTACGAGCAGTACTTC. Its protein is CASTKGGTTYEQYF.

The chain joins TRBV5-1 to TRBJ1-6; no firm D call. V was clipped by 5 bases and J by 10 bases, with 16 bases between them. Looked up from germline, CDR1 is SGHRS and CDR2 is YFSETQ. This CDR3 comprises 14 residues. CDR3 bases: TGCGCCAGCAGTCCGCCAGAGGTTTCATCACCCCTCCACTTT. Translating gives CASSPPEVSSPLHF.

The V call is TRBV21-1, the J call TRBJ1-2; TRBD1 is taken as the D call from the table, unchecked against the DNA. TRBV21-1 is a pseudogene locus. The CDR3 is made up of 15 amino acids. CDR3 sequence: CASSKVEGGRYGYTF. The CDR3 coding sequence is TGTGCCAGCAGCAAAGTCGAAGGGGGCAGGTATGGCTACACCTTC.